The clone carrying this T cell receptor (beta chain) is deemed medium-sized. From germline, CDR1 is MNHGY and CDR2 SAAAGT. The CDR3 length is 13 residues. Losses at the gene ends were 5 bases for V and 9 bases for J; bases not matched to a gene: 4. The data are from a study of sequential checkpoint blockade in melanoma. For the study at large: Patients were randomized 1:1 to nivolumab-then-ipilimumab or ipilimumab-then-nivolumab first-line. Matched biopsies came pretreatment and at week 13 for approximately 22 patients.

Treatment specified: randomized to nivolumab then ipilimumab (arm A) or the reverse (arm B). DNA-damaging chemotherapy had not been given to any patient beforehand. Profiling relied on immunoSEQ multiplex PCR, and the TCRdb table lists in-frame clones only, not all of them. The sample holds 7,900 or so clones, 23% seen once. This TCR was sampled from a human donor with melanoma. The specimen comprised tumor tissue (inferred from file names), sampled from a patient given nivolumab and ipilimumab in sequence. V usage is TRBV6-8 and J usage is TRBJ1-6; 7 bases map to TRBD1. The CDR3 is CASSETGSSPLHF. CDR3 nucleotide sequence: TGTGCCAGCAGTGAGACAGGGAGTTCACCCCTCCACTTT.